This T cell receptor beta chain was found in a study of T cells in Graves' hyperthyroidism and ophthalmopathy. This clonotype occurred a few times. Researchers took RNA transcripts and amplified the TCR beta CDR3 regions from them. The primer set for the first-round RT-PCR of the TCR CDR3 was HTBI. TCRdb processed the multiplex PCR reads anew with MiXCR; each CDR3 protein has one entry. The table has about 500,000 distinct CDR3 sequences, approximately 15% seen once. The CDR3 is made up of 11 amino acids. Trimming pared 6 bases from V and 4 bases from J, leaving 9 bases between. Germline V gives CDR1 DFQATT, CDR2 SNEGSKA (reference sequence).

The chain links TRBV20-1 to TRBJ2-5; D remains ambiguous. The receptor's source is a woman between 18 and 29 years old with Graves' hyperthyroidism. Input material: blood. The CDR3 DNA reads TGCAGTGCAAGACGGTCAGAGACCCAGTACTTC. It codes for CSARRSETQYF.